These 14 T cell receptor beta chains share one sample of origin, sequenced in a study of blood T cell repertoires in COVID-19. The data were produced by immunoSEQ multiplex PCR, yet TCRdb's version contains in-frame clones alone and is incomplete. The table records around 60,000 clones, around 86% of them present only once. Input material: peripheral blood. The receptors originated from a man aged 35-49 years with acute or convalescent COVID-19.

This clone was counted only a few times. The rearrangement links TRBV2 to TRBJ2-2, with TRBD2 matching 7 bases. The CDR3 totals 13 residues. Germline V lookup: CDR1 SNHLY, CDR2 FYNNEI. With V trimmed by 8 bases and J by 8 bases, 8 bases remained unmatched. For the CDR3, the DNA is TGTGCCAGCTCCCTGGGGGAGGGAGGGGAGCTGTTTTTT. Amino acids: CASSLGEGGELFF.

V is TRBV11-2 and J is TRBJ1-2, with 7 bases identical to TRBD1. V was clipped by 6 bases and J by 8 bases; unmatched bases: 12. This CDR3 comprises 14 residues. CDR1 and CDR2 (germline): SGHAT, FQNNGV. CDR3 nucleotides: TGTGCCAGCAGACTCATGTACAGGGGTGAAGGCTACACCTTC. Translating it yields CASRLMYRGEGYTF.

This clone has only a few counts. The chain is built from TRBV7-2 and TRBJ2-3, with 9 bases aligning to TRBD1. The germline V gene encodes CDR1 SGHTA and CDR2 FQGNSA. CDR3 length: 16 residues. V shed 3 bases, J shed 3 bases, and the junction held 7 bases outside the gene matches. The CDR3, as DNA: TGTGCCAGCAGCTTGGGGACAGGGAAGGGGACAGATACGCAGTATTTT. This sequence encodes CASSLGTGKGTDTQYF.

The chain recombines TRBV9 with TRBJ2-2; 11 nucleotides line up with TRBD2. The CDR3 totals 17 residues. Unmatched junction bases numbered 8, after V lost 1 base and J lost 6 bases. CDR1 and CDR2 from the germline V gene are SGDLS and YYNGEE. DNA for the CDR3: TGTGCCAGCAGCGTAAAGAGGGGACTAGCGGTCGCCGGGGAGCTGTTTTTT. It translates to CASSVKRGLAVAGELFF.

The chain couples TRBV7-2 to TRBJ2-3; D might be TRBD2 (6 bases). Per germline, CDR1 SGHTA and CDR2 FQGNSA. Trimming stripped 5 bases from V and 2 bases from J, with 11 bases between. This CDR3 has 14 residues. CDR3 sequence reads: CASSPGLYTDTQYF. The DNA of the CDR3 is TGTGCCAGCAGCCCGGGACTCTACACAGATACGCAGTATTTT.

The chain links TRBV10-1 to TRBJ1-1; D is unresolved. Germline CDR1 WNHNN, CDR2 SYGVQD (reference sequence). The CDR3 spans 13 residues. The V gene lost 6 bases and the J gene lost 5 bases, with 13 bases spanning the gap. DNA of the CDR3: TGCGCCAGCAGGCCGACGGGAGGGACTGAAGCTTTCTTT. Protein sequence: CASRPTGGTEAFF.

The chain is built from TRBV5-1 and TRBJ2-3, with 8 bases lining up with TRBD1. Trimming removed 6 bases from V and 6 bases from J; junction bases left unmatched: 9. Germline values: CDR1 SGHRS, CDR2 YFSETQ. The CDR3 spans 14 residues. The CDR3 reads CASNPTGVGDTQYF. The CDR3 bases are TGCGCCAGCAACCCGACAGGGGTCGGGGATACGCAGTATTTT. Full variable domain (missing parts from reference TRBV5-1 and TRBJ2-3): KAGVTQTPRYLIKTRGQQVTLSCSPISGHRSVSWYQQTPGQGLQFLFEYFSETQRNKGNFPGRFSGRQFSNSRSEMNVSTLELGDSALYLCASNPTGVGDTQYFGPGTRLTVL.

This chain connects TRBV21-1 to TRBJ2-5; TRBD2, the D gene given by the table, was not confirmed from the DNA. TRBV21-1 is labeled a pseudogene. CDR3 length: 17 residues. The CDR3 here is CASSKCPKAPREETQYF. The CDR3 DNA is TGTGCCAGCAGCAAATGCCCGAAAGCCCCTCGGGAAGAGACCCAGTACTTC.

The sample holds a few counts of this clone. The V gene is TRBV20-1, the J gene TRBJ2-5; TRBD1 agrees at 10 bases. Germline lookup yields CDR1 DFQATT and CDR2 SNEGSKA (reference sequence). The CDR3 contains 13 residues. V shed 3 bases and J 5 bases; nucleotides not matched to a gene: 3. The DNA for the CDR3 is TGCAGTGCTAGTAGGACAGGGGGGGAGACCCAGTACTTC. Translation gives CSASRTGGETQYF.

The CDR3 DNA sequence: TGTGCCAGCAGCCCCATTTTTTCGGACAGGGGGAAGACCCAGTACTTC. As protein: CASSPIFSDRGKTQYF. The chain combines TRBV7-2 with TRBJ2-5; TRBD1 aligns across 10 bases. Germline V gives CDR1 SGHTA, CDR2 FQGNSA. The CDR3 totals 16 residues. Unmatched junction bases numbered 12, after V lost 5 bases and J lost 6 bases.

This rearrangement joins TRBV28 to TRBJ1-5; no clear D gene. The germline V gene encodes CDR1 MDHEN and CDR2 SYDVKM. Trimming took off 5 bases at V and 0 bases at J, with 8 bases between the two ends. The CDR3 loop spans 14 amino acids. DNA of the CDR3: TGTGCCAGCAGTCTACCGTCTAGCAATCAGCCCCAGCATTTT. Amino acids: CASSLPSSNQPQHF.

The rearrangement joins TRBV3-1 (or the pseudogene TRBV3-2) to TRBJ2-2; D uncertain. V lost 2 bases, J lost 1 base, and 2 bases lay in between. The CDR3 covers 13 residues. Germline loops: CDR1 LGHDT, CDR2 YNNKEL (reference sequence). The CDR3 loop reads CASSQQNTGELFF. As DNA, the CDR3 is TGTGCCAGCAGCCAACAGAACACCGGGGAGCTGTTTTTT.

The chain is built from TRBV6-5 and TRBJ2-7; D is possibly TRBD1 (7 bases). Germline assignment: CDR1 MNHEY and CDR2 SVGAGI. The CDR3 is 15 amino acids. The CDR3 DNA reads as TGTGCAGCAACGACAGGGCGGGAAAATTCGTTCGAGCAGTACTTC. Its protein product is CAATTGRENSFEQYF.

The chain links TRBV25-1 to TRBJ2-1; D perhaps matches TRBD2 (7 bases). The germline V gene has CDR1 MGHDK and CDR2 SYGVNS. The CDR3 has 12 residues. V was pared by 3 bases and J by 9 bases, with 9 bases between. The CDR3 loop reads CASSDGGPEQFF. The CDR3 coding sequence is TGTGCCAGCAGTGACGGGGGGCCTGAGCAGTTCTTC.